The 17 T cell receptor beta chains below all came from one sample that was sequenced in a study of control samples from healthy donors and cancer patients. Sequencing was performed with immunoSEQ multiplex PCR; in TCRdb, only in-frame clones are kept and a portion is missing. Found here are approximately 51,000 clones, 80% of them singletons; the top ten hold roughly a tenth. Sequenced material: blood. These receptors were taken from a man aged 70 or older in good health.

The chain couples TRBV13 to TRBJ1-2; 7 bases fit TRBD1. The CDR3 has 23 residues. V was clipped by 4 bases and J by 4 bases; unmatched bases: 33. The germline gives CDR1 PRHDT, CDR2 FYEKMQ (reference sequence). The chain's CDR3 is CASSSTGITPFPVTTVPLYGYTF. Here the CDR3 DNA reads TGTGCCAGCAGCTCGACAGGGATCACACCCTTTCCCGTCACGACTGTACCTCTCTATGGCTACACCTTC.

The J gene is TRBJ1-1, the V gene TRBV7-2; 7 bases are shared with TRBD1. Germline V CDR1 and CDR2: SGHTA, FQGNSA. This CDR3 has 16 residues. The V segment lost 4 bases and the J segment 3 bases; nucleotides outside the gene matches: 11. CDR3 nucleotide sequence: TGTGCCAGCAGCTCTAGGATGGGACAGATTTACACTGAAGCTTTCTTT. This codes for CASSSRMGQIYTEAFF.

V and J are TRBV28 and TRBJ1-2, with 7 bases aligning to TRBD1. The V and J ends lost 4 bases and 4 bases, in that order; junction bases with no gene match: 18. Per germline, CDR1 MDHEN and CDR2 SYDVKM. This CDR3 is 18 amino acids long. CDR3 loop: CASSSLGGRGGPIYGYTF. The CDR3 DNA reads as TGTGCCAGCAGTTCGCTAGGGGGCCGGGGGGGCCCTATCTATGGCTACACCTTC.

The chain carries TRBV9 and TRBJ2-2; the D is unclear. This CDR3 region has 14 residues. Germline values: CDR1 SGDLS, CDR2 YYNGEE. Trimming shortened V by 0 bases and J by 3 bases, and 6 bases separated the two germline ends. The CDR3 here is CASSVGGYTGELFF. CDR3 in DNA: TGTGCCAGCAGCGTAGGTGGGTACACCGGGGAGCTGTTTTTT.

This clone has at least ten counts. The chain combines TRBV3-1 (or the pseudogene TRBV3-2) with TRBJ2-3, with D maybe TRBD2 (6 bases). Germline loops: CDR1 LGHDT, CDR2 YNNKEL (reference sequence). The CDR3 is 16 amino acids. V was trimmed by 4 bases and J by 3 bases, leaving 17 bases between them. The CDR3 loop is CASSRRGGGKTDTQYF. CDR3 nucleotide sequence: TGTGCCAGCAGCCGCCGGGGAGGCGGTAAAACAGATACGCAGTATTTT.

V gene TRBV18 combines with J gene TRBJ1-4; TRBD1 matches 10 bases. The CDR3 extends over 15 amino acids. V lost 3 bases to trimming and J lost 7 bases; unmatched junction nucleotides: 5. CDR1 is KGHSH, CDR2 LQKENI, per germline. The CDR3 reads CASSPQTGGGEKLFF. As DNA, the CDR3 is TGTGCCAGCTCACCCCAGACAGGGGGCGGTGAAAAACTGTTTTTT.

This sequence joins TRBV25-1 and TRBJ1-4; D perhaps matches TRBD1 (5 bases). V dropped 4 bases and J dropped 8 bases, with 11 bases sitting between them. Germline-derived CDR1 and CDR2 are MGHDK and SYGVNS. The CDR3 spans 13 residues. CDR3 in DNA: TGTGCCAGCAGTGTGGGGGGTCGGGAAAAACTGTTTTTT. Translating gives CASSVGGREKLFF. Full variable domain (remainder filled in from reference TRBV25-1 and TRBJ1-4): EADIYQTPRYLVIGTGKKITLECSQTMGHDKMYWYQQDPGMELHLIHYSYGVNSTEKGDLSSESTVSRIRTEHFPLTLESARPSHTSQYLCASSVGGREKLFFGSGTQLSVL.

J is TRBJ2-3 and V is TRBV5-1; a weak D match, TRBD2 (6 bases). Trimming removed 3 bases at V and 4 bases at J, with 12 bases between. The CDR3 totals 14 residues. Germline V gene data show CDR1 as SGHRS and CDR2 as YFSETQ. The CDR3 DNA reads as TGCGCCAGCAGCTCTCGGGGGAATGCAGATACGCAGTATTTT. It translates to CASSSRGNADTQYF.

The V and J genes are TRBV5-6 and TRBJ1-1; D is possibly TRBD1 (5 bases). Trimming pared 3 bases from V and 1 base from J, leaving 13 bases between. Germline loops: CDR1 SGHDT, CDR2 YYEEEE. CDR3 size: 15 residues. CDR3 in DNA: TGTGCCAGCAGCTCGGCTCGAGGGGCGAACACTGAAGCTTTCTTT. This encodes CASSSARGANTEAFF.

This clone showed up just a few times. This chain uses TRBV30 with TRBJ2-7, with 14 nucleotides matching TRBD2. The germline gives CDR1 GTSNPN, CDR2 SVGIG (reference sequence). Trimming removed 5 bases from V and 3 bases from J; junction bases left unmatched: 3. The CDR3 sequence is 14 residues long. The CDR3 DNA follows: TGTGCCTGGGCAGGGACTAGCGGGAGCTACGAGCAGTACTTC. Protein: CAWAGTSGSYEQYF.

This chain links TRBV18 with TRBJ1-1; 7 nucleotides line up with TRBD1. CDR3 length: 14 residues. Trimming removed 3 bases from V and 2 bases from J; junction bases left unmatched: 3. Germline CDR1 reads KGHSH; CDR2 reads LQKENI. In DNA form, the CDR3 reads TGTGCCAGCTCACCGACAGGGCTTAACACTGAAGCTTTCTTT. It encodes CASSPTGLNTEAFF.

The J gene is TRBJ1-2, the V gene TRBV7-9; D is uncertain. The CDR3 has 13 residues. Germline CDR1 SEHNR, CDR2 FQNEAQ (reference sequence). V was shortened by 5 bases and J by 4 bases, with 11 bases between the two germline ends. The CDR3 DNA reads TGTGCCAGCAGCCCCCTGGAACTCTATGGCTACACCTTC. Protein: CASSPLELYGYTF.

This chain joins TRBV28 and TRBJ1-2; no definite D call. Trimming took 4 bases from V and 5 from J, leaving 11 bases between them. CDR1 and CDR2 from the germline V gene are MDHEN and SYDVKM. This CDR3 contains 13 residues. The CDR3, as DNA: TGTGCCAGCAGTTGGATGGTGGCTTATGGCTACACCTTC. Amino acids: CASSWMVAYGYTF.

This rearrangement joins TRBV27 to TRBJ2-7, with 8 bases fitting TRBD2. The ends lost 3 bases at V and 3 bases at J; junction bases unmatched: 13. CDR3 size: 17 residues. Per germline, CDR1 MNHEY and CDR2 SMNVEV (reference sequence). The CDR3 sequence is CASSFNSPGGGLYEQYF. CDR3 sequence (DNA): TGTGCCAGCAGTTTCAACTCGCCCGGGGGGGGACTCTACGAGCAGTACTTC.

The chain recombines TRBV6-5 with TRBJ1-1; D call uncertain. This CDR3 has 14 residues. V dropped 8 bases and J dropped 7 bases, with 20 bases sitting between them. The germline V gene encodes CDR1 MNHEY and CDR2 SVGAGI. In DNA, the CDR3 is TGTGCCAGCCGACCCCCTGGGCAGCCCAGTGAAGCTTTCTTT. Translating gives CASRPPGQPSEAFF.

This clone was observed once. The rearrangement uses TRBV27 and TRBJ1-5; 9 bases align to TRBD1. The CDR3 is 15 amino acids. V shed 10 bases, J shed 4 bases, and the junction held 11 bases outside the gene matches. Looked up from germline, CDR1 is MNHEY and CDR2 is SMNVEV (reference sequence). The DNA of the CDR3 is TGTGCCACCCAGGAGATAGGACAGGGGAATCAGCCCCAGCATTTT. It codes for CATQEIGQGNQPQHF.

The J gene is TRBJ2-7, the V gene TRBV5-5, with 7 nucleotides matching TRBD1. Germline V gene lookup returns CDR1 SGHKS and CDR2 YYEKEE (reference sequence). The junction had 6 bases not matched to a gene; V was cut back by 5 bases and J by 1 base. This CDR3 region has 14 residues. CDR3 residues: CASSWDSWSYEQYF. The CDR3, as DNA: TGTGCCAGCAGTTGGGACAGTTGGTCCTACGAGCAGTACTTC.